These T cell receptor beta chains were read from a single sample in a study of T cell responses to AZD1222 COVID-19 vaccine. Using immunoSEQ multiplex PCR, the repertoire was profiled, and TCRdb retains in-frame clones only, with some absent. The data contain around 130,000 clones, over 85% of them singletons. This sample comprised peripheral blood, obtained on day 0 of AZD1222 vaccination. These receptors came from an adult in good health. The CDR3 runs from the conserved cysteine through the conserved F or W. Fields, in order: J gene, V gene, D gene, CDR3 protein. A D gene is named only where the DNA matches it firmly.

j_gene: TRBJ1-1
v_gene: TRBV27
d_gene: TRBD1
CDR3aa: CASQTGLYTEAFF

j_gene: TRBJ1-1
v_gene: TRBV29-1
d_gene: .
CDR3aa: CSVRPRMNTEAFF

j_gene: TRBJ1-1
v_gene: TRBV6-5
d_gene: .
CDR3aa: CASSPGMNTEAFF

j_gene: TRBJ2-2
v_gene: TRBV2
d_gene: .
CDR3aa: CASSVDIPNTGELFF

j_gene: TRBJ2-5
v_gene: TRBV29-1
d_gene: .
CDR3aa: CSVSRGETQYF

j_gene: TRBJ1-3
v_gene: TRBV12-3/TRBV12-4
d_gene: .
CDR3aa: CASMTPGNTIYF

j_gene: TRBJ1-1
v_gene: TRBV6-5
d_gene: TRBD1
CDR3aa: CASSYTGALNTEAFF

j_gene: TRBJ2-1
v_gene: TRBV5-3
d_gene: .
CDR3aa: CARSLGLSSYNEQFF

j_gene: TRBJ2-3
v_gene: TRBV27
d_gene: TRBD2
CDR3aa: CASSSLVAGGIDTQYF

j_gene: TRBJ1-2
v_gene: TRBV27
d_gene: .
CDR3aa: CASSSRGRGGYTF

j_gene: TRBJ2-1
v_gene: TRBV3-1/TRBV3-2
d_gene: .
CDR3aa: CASSQGAAYNEQFF

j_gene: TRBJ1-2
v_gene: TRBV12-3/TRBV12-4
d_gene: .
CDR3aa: CASSFYSYYGYTF

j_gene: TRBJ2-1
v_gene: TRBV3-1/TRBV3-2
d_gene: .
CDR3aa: CASSQGTLSEQFF

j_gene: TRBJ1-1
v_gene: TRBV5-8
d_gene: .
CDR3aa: CASSLWGLEAEAFF

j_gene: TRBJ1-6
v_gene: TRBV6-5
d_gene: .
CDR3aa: CASSYSAGGDSPLHF

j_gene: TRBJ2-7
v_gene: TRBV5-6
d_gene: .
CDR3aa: CASSAVPRDEQYF

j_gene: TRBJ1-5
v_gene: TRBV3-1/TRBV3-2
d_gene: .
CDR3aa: CASSQGAHQPQHF

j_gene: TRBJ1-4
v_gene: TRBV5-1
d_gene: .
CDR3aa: CASSVGRGSGEKLFF

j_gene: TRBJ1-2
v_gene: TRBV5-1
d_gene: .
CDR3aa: CASSSSGPGGYTF

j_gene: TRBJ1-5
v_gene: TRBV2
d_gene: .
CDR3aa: CASSDGKNSNQPQHF

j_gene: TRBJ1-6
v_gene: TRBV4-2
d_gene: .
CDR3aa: CASSQDWGEGSPLHF

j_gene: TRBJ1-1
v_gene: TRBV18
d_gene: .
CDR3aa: CASSPLGLNTEAFF

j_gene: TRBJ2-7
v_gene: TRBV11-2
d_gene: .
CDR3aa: CASSTHRGYEQYF

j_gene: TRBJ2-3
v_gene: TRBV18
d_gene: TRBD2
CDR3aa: CASSGLAGASTDTQYF

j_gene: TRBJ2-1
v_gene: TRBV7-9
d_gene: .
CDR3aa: CASSLARDEQFF

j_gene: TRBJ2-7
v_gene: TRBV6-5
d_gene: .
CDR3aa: CASSRERGKSYEQYF

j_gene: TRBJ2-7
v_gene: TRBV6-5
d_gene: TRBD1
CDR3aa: CASSRQGYYEQYF

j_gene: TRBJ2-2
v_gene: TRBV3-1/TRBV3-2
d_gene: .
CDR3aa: CASSVRGHGELFF

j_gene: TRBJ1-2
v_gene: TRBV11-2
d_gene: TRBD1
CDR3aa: CASSQRGQGNYGYTF

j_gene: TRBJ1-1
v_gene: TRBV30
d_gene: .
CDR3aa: CALPRGTNTEAFF

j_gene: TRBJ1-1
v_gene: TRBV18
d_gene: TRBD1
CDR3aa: CASTSGGAFAEAFF

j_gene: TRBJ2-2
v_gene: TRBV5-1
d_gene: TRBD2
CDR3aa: CATRGRGGPDGELFF

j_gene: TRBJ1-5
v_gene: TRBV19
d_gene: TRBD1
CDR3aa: CASSQGTADNQPQHF

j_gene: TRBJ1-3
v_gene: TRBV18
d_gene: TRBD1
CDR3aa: CASSPPETGFELGNTIYF

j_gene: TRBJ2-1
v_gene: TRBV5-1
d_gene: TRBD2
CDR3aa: CASSRQRGNNNEQFF

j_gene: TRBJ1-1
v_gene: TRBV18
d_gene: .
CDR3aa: CASSSGQARVNTEAFF

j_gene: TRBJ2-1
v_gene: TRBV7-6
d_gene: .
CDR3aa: CASSSTIYNEQFF

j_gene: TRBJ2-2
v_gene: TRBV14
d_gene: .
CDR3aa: CASSQDPGYPNTGELFF

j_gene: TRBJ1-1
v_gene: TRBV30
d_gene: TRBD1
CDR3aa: CAWSEGAAEAFF

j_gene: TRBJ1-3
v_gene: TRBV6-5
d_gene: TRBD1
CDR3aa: CASSFKTGHGNTIYF

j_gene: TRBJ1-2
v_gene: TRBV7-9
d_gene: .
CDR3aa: CASSLEGFRGYTF

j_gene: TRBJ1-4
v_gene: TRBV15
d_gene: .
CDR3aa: CATSREGANEKLFF

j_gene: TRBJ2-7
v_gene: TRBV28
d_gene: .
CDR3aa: CASFTGPLSYEQYF

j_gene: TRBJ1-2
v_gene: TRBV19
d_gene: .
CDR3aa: CASSSSASYTF

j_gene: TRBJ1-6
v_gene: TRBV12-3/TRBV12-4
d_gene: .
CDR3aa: CASSLGSWSPLHF